This T cell receptor (beta chain) was identified during a study of T cells and Merkel cell carcinoma outcomes. To note about this clone: Its antigen remains unknown.

The germline CDR1 and CDR2 sequences are SEHNR and FQNEAQ (reference sequence). The CDR3 has 19 amino acids. The V segment lost 5 bases and the J segment 2 bases; nucleotides outside the gene matches: 19. TCRdb keeps only in-frame clones here, not all; method: immunoSEQ multiplex PCR. The sample contains several thousand clones, about 90% of which appear only once. General study points: In Merkel cell carcinoma, repertoire and T-cell density reportedly predicted outcomes.

The clonotype originates from a human donor with Merkel cell carcinoma. Source material: tumor tissue from Merkel cell carcinoma. This chain uses TRBV7-9 with TRBJ1-2; 8 nucleotides agree with TRBD1. In nucleotides, the CDR3 is TGTGCCAGCAGCCCCCAACCCGGGACAGGCCTCACCCTCAACTATGGCTACACCTTC. Amino acids: CASSPQPGTGLTLNYGYTF.